The entry below gives a single TCR beta chain sequence along with its context. TCRdb's copy holds only in-frame clones and misses some; the assay was immunoSEQ multiplex PCR. In the table there are tens of thousands of clones, more than 75% of which are singletons. CDR3 size: 15 residues. V dropped 3 bases and J dropped 0 bases, with 9 bases sitting between them. Germline V CDR1 and CDR2: SGHTA, FQGTGA. The data stem from a study of T cell clones after liver transplantation. Overall study context: A pre-transplant mixed lymphocyte reaction with TCRbeta sequencing defined graft-donor-reactive clones followed in post-transplant blood.

The source was CD4+ T cells from blood, collected before liver transplant. The sequence was collected from a human donor who received a liver transplant. V usage is TRBV7-3 and J usage is TRBJ2-1; D not certain. CDR3 sequence: CASSLRHSSYNEQFF. The CDR3 DNA sequence: TGTGCCAGCAGCTTGCGACATAGCTCCTACAATGAGCAGTTCTTC.